This T cell receptor (beta chain) stems from a study of blood T cells in healthy people across ages. CDR3 length equals 16 residues. Germline CDR1 SEHNR, CDR2 FQNEAQ (reference sequence). Trimming cost V 0 bases and J 1 base; bases outside gene matches: 5. In this sample, this clonotype turned up a few times. The second PCR ran roughly 7 to 12 cycles with a sample-barcoded 5' primer and J-beta primers. MiXCR, run by TCRdb on the 5' RACE reads, gives a single entry per CDR3 protein. This sample has about 680,000 distinct CDR3 sequences, with around 49% found just once. This chain joins TRBV7-9 and TRBJ2-7, with 8 bases aligning to TRBD2. Sequenced: blood. This clonotype was sampled from a woman in her fifties or sixties in good health. This CDR3 is CASSLARGARSYEQYF. The CDR3, as DNA: TGTGCCAGCAGCTTAGCGCGGGGGGCGCGGTCCTACGAGCAGTACTTC.